This T cell receptor beta chain was identified in a study of T cell changes during pregnancy in multiple sclerosis. Germline V gives CDR1 LGHNA, CDR2 YSLEER. Trimming stripped 3 bases from V and 6 bases from J, with 12 bases between. CDR3 length: 14 residues. Clones were sequenced by immunoSEQ multiplex PCR, and TCRdb holds only the in-frame ones, with some missing. This sample has 55,000 to 75,000 clones, with 91% found just once. This material consisted of peripheral blood, taken after pregnancy. The TCR was taken from a female donor in good health, enrolled as a control in a pregnancy study. The chain has TRBV4-3 and TRBJ1-5, with D perhaps TRBD1 (6 bases). CDR3 DNA: TGCGCCAGCAGCCAGTTTAGGGGGAGTCAGCCCCAGCATTTT. Translating gives CASSQFRGSQPQHF.